Listed here are 25 T cell receptor beta chains from one sample, sequenced in a study of Graves' ophthalmopathy and Graves' hyperthyroidism. TCR beta CDR3 regions were amplified from RNA transcripts. HTBI-primed first-round RT-PCR preceded second-round multiplex PCR. TCRdb re-derived calls from the multiplex PCR reads in MiXCR, one entry per CDR3 protein. In the table there are 400,000 or so distinct CDR3 sequences, about a sixth of which are singletons. Sequencing was performed on peripheral blood. Receptors were obtained from an adult woman with stable Graves' hyperthyroidism.

This clonotype has a count of ten or more. The chain uses TRBV7-2 and TRBJ2-2; D gene ambiguous. Trimming shortened V by 3 bases and J by 1 base, and 6 bases separated the two germline ends. The CDR3 contains 14 residues. Germline CDR1 SGHTA, CDR2 FQGNSA. The CDR3 nucleotides read TGTGCCAGCAGCTTCCCGGAGAACACCGGGGAGCTGTTTTTT. This encodes CASSFPENTGELFF. The full variable domain, its missing parts supplied by reference TRBV7-2 and TRBJ2-2, is GAGVSQSPSNKVTEKGKDVELRCDPISGHTALYWYRQSLGQGLEFLIYFQGNSAPDKSGLPSDRFSAERTGGSVSTLTIQRTQQEDSAVYLCASSFPENTGELFFGEGSRLTVL.

This clonotype has at least ten counts. This chain links TRBV30 with TRBJ2-7, with 9 bases lining up with TRBD1. With 3 bases clipped from V and 4 bases from J, the junction kept 7 bases outside the gene matches. The CDR3 is 14 amino acids. Germline V gives CDR1 GTSNPN, CDR2 SVGIG (reference sequence). The CDR3 reads CAWRAGTGWYEQYF. In DNA form, the CDR3 reads TGTGCCTGGAGAGCCGGGACAGGGTGGTACGAGCAGTACTTC.

CDR3 amino acids: CASSLTLGSPLHF. DNA of the CDR3: TGTGCCAGCAGCTTAACTCTAGGATCACCCCTCCACTTT. The V and J genes are TRBV7-2 and TRBJ1-6, with D hard to call. This CDR3 is built from 13 residues. Germline V lookup: CDR1 SGHTA, CDR2 FQGNSA. V lost 2 bases to trimming and J lost 10 bases, with 9 bases between them.

This clonotype occurred many times. This chain connects TRBV7-2 to TRBJ2-7; D is unresolved. V was cut by 2 bases and J by 2 bases, with 10 bases left in between. Looked up from germline, CDR1 is SGHTA and CDR2 is FQGNSA. The CDR3 consists of 14 residues. DNA for the CDR3: TGTGCCAGCAGCTTAAGTAGGGTGGCCTACGAGCAGTACTTC. Its protein is CASSLSRVAYEQYF.

This clonotype has a count of ten or more. J is TRBJ2-7 and V is TRBV29-1; maybe TRBD1 (5 bases). Germline CDR1 reads SQVTM; CDR2 reads ANQGSEA. V gave up 2 bases and J gave up 2 bases, with 7 bases separating them. The CDR3 contains 12 residues. The chain's CDR3 is CSVEIRAYEQYF. The CDR3 bases are TGCAGCGTTGAAATCAGGGCCTACGAGCAGTACTTC.

The chain couples TRBV7-2 to TRBJ1-1; D is undetermined. Germline CDR1 SGHTA, CDR2 FQGNSA. The CDR3 is made up of 15 amino acids. V shed 2 bases and J shed 4 bases, with 14 bases lying between them. In DNA form, the CDR3 reads TGTGCCAGCAGCTTATCTGCAACGGCGGGCACTGAAGCTTTCTTT. Translated, it gives CASSLSATAGTEAFF.

A few counts support this clonotype. This sequence joins TRBV7-2 and TRBJ2-6; no reliable D call. The V end was cut by 4 bases, the J end by 0 bases, with 7 bases between. The CDR3 has 15 residues. CDR1 SGHTA and CDR2 FQGNSA come from the germline V gene. Here the CDR3 DNA reads TGTGCCAGCAGCTCTACAACCTCTGGGGCCAACGTCCTGACTTTC. Translating gives CASSSTTSGANVLTF.

This clonotype was seen at least ten times. The chain couples TRBV27 to TRBJ1-6; possibly TRBD1 for D (5 bases). The germline gives CDR1 MNHEY, CDR2 SMNVEV (reference sequence). Trimming took off 6 bases at V and 10 bases at J, with 19 bases between the two ends. CDR3 length equals 15 residues. The CDR3 DNA reads as TGTGCCAGCAGCGAAACCGGGCGAAGGGGCTCACCCCTCCACTTT. It yields the protein CASSETGRRGSPLHF.

This clonotype was found many times. The rearrangement links TRBV28 to TRBJ2-5, with a tentative D call TRBD2 (6 bases). Per the germline V gene, CDR1 is MDHEN and CDR2 is SYDVKM. There are 15 residues in the CDR3. V dropped 2 bases and J dropped 7 bases, with 17 bases sitting between them. The CDR3 sequence is CASSLMMGGAGTQYF. The CDR3 region has the DNA TGTGCCAGCAGTTTAATGATGGGGGGTGCAGGGACCCAGTACTTC.

At least ten counts were recorded for this clonotype. The chain joins TRBV10-3 to TRBJ2-2; maybe TRBD1 (6 bases). Germline CDR1 and CDR2: ENHRY and SYGVKD. V shed 6 bases and J shed 6 bases, with 14 bases lying between them. The CDR3 runs to 14 residues. This chain's CDR3 is CAIREDTGSGELFF. CDR3 DNA sequence: TGTGCCATCAGAGAAGACACAGGGTCCGGGGAGCTGTTTTTT.

This clonotype was found many times. V and J are TRBV10-3 and TRBJ2-7, with TRBD2 identical over 10 bases. The V segment lost 6 bases and the J segment 3 bases; nucleotides outside the gene matches: 23. CDR1 ENHRY and CDR2 SYGVKD come from the germline V gene. The length of the CDR3 is 20 residues. CDR3 amino acids: CAIRPGIDTAGLAEIYEQYF. The DNA of the CDR3 is TGTGCCATCAGGCCGGGAATCGACACAGCAGGACTAGCGGAGATCTACGAGCAGTACTTC.

This clonotype was seen repeatedly, ten times or more. The chain joins TRBV29-1 to TRBJ1-1; D unclear. The CDR3 extends over 13 amino acids. The V gene's germline CDR1 is SQVTM and CDR2 ANQGSEA. V shed 4 bases and J shed 4 bases, with 13 bases lying between them. The CDR3 region has the DNA TGCAGCGTTGTTGAGGGTTTCGGCACTGAAGCTTTCTTT. The encoded protein is CSVVEGFGTEAFF.

This clonotype was found many times. The J gene is TRBJ1-1, the V gene TRBV6-4, with 7 bases that match TRBD1. This CDR3 comprises 13 residues. Germline trimming cut 9 bases from V and 0 bases from J; bases unmatched to any gene: 4. Germline loops: CDR1 MRHNA, CDR2 SNTAGT. This chain's CDR3 is CARTGSMNTEAFF. The DNA of the CDR3 is TGTGCCAGGACAGGGTCCATGAACACTGAAGCTTTCTTT.

The genes are TRBV6-5 and TRBJ2-4; D unclear. Deletions cut 6 bases from V and 7 bases from J, with 10 bases between. The length of the CDR3 is 12 residues. Germline CDR1 and CDR2: MNHEY and SVGAGI. Here the CDR3 reads CASSDRSNIQYF. The CDR3 DNA follows: TGTGCCAGCAGCGATCGAAGTAACATTCAGTACTTC.

This clonotype was detected many times. This sequence joins TRBV28 and TRBJ2-7; tentatively, D is TRBD1 (6 bases). V was clipped by 5 bases and J by 0 bases, with 11 bases between them. The CDR3 sequence is 14 residues long. The germline gives CDR1 MDHEN, CDR2 SYDVKM. CDR3 loop: CASSPGQRSYEQYF. For the CDR3, the DNA is TGTGCCAGCAGTCCAGGACAGCGCTCCTACGAGCAGTACTTC. The full variable domain, completed using reference TRBV28 and TRBJ2-7, is DVKVTQSSRYLVKRTGEKVFLECVQDMDHENMFWYRQDPGLGLRLIYFSYDVKMKEKGDIPEGYSVSREKKERFSLILESASTNQTSMYLCASSPGQRSYEQYFGPGTRLTVT.

This clonotype was found many times. The chain couples TRBV11-2 to TRBJ2-2, with D unclear. The CDR3 sequence is 14 residues long. The germline V gene has CDR1 SGHAT and CDR2 FQNNGV. The V gene lost 0 bases and the J gene lost 9 bases, with 11 bases spanning the gap. This chain's CDR3 is CASSLELPVWELFF. The CDR3 nucleotides read TGTGCCAGCAGCTTAGAATTGCCGGTCTGGGAGCTGTTTTTT.

This clonotype was counted a few times. The rearrangement uses TRBV19 and TRBJ2-7; D unresolved. This CDR3 spans 11 amino acids. Trimming shortened V by 4 bases and J by 5 bases, and 6 bases separated the two germline ends. Looked up from germline, CDR1 is LNHDA and CDR2 is SQIVND (reference sequence). In DNA form, the CDR3 reads TGTGCCAGTAGTAAGGGCCACGAGCAGTACTTC. Its translation: CASSKGHEQYF.

In its sample, this clonotype was seen many times. V usage is TRBV7-2 and J usage is TRBJ2-5; maybe TRBD1 (5 bases). The length of the CDR3 is 14 residues. Germline lookup yields CDR1 SGHTA and CDR2 FQGNSA. The V end lost 5 bases, the J end lost 5 bases, and 15 bases lay between the germline ends. DNA for the CDR3: TGTGCCAGCAGCCTTCAGGGTAGGACGGAGACCCAGTACTTC. This encodes CASSLQGRTETQYF.

This clonotype was recorded at least ten times. The gene calls are TRBV28 and TRBJ1-2; 11 bases fit TRBD1. This CDR3 contains 13 residues. Trimming at V came to 5 bases and at J to 10 bases, leaving 6 bases not matched to a gene. Germline CDR1 is MDHEN and CDR2 is SYDVKM. The CDR3 region is CASSPGQGVVYTF. In nucleotides, the CDR3 is TGTGCCAGCAGTCCGGGACAGGGGGTAGTCTACACCTTC.

This clonotype was counted at least ten times. The V and J genes are TRBV12-3 or TRBV12-4 and TRBJ2-7; D is perhaps TRBD2 (5 bases). The CDR3 has 15 amino acids. V lost 7 bases and J lost 5, with 21 bases in between. The CDR3 DNA follows: TGTGCCAGCAAGCCCTTTCTGATGGCCGGGGACGAGCAGTACTTC. Its translation is CASKPFLMAGDEQYF.

This clonotype came up many times. The J gene is TRBJ1-2, the V gene TRBV19, with 11 bases that match TRBD1. The CDR3 runs 15 residues. The J segment lost 7 bases and the V segment lost 4 bases, leaving 8 bases of the junction unmatched. Germline V gives CDR1 LNHDA, CDR2 SQIVND (reference sequence). The CDR3 region has the DNA TGTGCCAGTAGTAAGGACAGGGGGCGGTTCGGTGGCTACACCTTC. It specifies CASSKDRGRFGGYTF.

This clonotype was found many times. The rearrangement links TRBV6-1 to TRBJ1-5; 7 bases line up with TRBD1. Germline V lookup: CDR1 MNHNS, CDR2 SASEGT. The CDR3 spans 14 residues. V shed 6 bases, J shed 6 bases, and the junction held 8 bases outside the gene matches. The CDR3 region has the DNA TGTGCCAGCAGGGAGGAGACAGGGCGTCAGCCCCAGCATTTT. This sequence encodes CASREETGRQPQHF.

This clonotype was counted ten times or more. This chain connects TRBV12-5 to TRBJ2-2, with D possibly TRBD2 on 5 matching bases. Per the germline V gene, CDR1 is LGHNT and CDR2 is FRNRAP. The V end was cut by 7 bases, the J end by 3 bases, with 18 bases between. This CDR3 spans 16 amino acids. CDR3 in amino acids: CASAGSLGVYTGELFF. In DNA form, the CDR3 reads TGTGCTAGTGCTGGGTCGTTGGGAGTGTACACCGGGGAGCTGTTTTTT.

This clonotype was seen many times. The chain links TRBV24-1 to TRBJ1-5; no reliable D call. The CDR3 length is 14 residues. The ends were cut back, 2 bases at V and 1 base at J, with 5 bases in the middle. Germline V CDR1 and CDR2: KGHDR, SFDVKD. The DNA for the CDR3 is TGTGCCACCAGTGATTCAGACAGCAATCAGCCCCAGCATTTT. Its translation: CATSDSDSNQPQHF.

The J gene is TRBJ2-2, the V gene TRBV5-1; the D gene is possibly TRBD2 (6 bases). The V gene lost 4 bases and the J gene lost 0 bases, with 19 bases spanning the gap. This CDR3 is 18 amino acids long. Germline lookup yields CDR1 SGHRS and CDR2 YFSETQ. The CDR3 coding sequence is TGCGCCAGCAGCGGGGACGGGAGTTCCATTCCGAACACCGGGGAGCTGTTTTTT. This gives the protein CASSGDGSSIPNTGELFF. The full variable domain, its missing parts supplied by reference TRBV5-1 and TRBJ2-2, is KAGVTQTPRYLIKTRGQQVTLSCSPISGHRSVSWYQQTPGQGLQFLFEYFSETQRNKGNFPGRFSGRQFSNSRSEMNVSTLELGDSALYLCASSGDGSSIPNTGELFFGEGSRLTVL.